These 6 T cell receptor beta chains came from one sample sequenced in a study of cytomegalovirus exposure and HLA in healthy donors. Only in-frame clones appear in the TCRdb table, and some are missing; sequencing was by immunoSEQ multiplex PCR. There are 70,000 or so clones in the sample; approximately 94% occur only once, and roughly 1% lies in the top ten. Sequencing used PBMCs. These receptors were obtained from a woman between 18 and 29 years old in good health and CMV-seronegative.

CDR3 amino acids: CSVEIVETQYF. CDR3 bases: TGCAGCGTTGAAATCGTGGAGACCCAGTACTTC. J is TRBJ2-5 and V is TRBV29-1; D is unclear. This CDR3 has 11 amino acids. The ends were cut back, 2 bases at V and 5 bases at J, with 6 bases in the middle. Germline V gives CDR1 SQVTM, CDR2 ANQGSEA.

The gene calls are TRBV6-6 and TRBJ1-3; no clear D gene. Germline lookup yields CDR1 MNHNY and CDR2 SVGAGI (reference sequence). Trimming pared 0 bases from V and 1 base from J, leaving 4 bases between. The length of the CDR3 is 14 residues. The CDR3 nucleotides are TGTGCCAGCAGTTACTCGAGTTCTGGAAACACCATATATTTT. It encodes CASSYSSSGNTIYF.

The V gene is TRBV11-3, the J gene TRBJ2-7; unclear D gene. This CDR3 is 13 amino acids long. V was shortened by 1 base and J by 5 bases, with 9 bases between the two germline ends. Germline CDR1 and CDR2: SGHNT and YENEEA. This CDR3 is CASSLGLGDEQYF. CDR3 DNA sequence: TGTGCCAGCAGCTTAGGACTGGGTGACGAGCAGTACTTC.

The DNA for the CDR3 is TGTGCCAGCGAGGGGCAGGGGGCGCTGACTGAAGCTTTCTTT. This translates into CASEGQGALTEAFF. The chain employs TRBV5-4 and TRBJ1-1; 8 bases map to TRBD1. V gave up 7 bases and J gave up 5 bases; unmatched junction bases: 10. CDR1 and CDR2 (germline): SGHNT, YYREEE (reference sequence). The CDR3 spans 14 residues.

The CDR3 here is CASSLGQDYGYTF. The CDR3 DNA reads TGTGCCAGCAGTCTCGGACAGGACTATGGCTACACCTTC. V is TRBV6-1 and J is TRBJ1-2, with TRBD1 identical over 7 bases. The CDR3 runs to 13 residues. Germline V gene lookup returns CDR1 MNHNS and CDR2 SASEGT. V shed 5 bases and J 3 bases; nucleotides not matched to a gene: 3.

The V and J genes are TRBV6-1 and TRBJ2-5, with 9 bases lining up with TRBD1. J was trimmed by 5 bases and V by 6 bases; bases with no gene match: 7. Germline-derived CDR1 and CDR2 are MNHNS and SASEGT. The length of the CDR3 is 14 residues. The CDR3 nucleotides read TGTGCCAGCAGCAGGGACAGGGCGTCGGAGACCCAGTACTTC. Amino acid sequence: CASSRDRASETQYF.